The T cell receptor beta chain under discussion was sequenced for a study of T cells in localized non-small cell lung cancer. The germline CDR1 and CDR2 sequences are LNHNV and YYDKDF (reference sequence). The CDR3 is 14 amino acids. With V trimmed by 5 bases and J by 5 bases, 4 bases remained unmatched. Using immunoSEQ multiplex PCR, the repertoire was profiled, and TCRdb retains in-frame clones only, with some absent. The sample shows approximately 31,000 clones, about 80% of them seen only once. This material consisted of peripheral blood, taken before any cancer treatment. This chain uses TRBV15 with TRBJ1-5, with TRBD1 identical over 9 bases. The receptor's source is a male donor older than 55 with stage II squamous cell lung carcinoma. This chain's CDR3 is CATSPWTGDQPQHF. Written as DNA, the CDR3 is TGTGCCACCAGCCCCTGGACAGGGGATCAGCCCCAGCATTTT.